The present TCR beta chain was sequenced within a study of cytomegalovirus exposure and HLA in healthy donors. Study summary: Sequencing of some 200 million T cells in an earlier analysis found 100 million to 140 million unique TCR beta sequences.

On this clone: The antigen is undetermined.

The study's findings and limits: For most TCR sequences rarity was the rule, although some public TCRs occurred in many donors. Excluded: some indistinguishable V segments such as TRBV6-2 and TRBV6-3.

PCR primers comprised 60 Vbeta and 13 Jbeta primers. The method was immunoSEQ multiplex PCR; TCRdb's version includes in-frame clones alone and lacks a portion of them. The sample consists of about 300,000 clones, 86% of them appearing once. Trimming removed 7 bases from V and 0 bases from J; junction bases left unmatched: 13. The CDR3 contains 17 residues. Germline CDR1 SNHLY, CDR2 FYNNEI. The sample taken for sequencing was PBMCs. V gene TRBV2 combines with J gene TRBJ1-1; 8 bases agree with TRBD1. The receptor was isolated from a man between 35 and 55 years old in good health and CMV-seropositive. In DNA form, the CDR3 reads TGTGCCAGCATCGCCGGGACAGGCGTTTCCATGAACACTGAAGCTTTCTTT. The encoded protein is CASIAGTGVSMNTEAFF.